This TCR beta chain is drawn from a study of Graves' ophthalmopathy and Graves' hyperthyroidism. Germline CDR1 MNHEY, CDR2 SVGAGI. The CDR3 contains 12 residues. Trimming removed 6 bases at V and 5 bases at J, with 10 bases between. This clonotype was recorded a few times. Transcripts of RNA were the source for amplifying TCR beta CDR3 regions. HTBI-primed RT-PCR formed the first round, and a multiplex PCR formed the second. MiXCR, run by TCRdb on the multiplex PCR reads, gives a single entry per CDR3 protein. The sample includes about 640,000 distinct CDR3 sequences, about 40% seen only once; the top ten take more than 2.5%.

The chain recombines TRBV6-5 with TRBJ1-1; possibly TRBD1 for D (6 bases). This clonotype was obtained from an adult man with Graves' ophthalmopathy. The sample taken for sequencing was peripheral blood. CDR3 in amino acids: CASSKGGTEAFF. Here the CDR3 DNA reads TGTGCCAGCAGCAAGGGGGGAACTGAAGCTTTCTTT.